This TCR beta chain emerged from a study of T cell repertoires in cytomegalovirus infection. Study information: Indicated by public TCR beta signatures were CMV infection and matching HLA type.

In this sample, this clonotype turned up many times. CDR1 and CDR2 from the germline V gene are SGHVS and FNYEAQ. V shed 0 bases and J shed 0 bases, with 4 bases lying between them. This CDR3 spans 14 amino acids. TCRdb redid the calling of the reads with MiXCR, one entry per CDR3 protein. The data hold roughly 250,000 distinct CDR3 sequences, with roughly 22% observed a single time. This clonotype was obtained from a human donor in good health (CMV status not recorded). Some clones in this sample may be carry-over from other donors' samples. Sequencing input: CD8+ T cells from PBMCs. V gene TRBV7-6 combines with J gene TRBJ2-3, with no clear D. The CDR3 DNA sequence: TGTGCCAGCAGCTTAGCGAAAAGCACAGATACGCAGTATTTT. It codes for CASSLAKSTDTQYF. The full variable domain, rest sourced from reference TRBV7-6 and TRBJ2-3, is GAGVSQSPRYKVTKRGQDVALRCDPISGHVSLYWYRQALGQGPEFLTYFNYEAQQDKSGLPNDRFSAERPEGSISTLTIQRTEQRDSAMYRCASSLAKSTDTQYFGPGTRLTVL.